This TCR beta chain came from a study of blood T cells in healthy people across ages. PCR was performed a second time for about 7 to 12 cycles using a sample-barcoded 5' primer and a J-beta primer mix. TCRdb reprocessed the 5' RACE reads via MiXCR and lists one record per CDR3 protein. The repertoire holds roughly 680,000 distinct CDR3 sequences, approximately 52% seen once, with around an eighth in the top ten. Isolated PBMCs totaled at least 6 million in each sample. Concerning this clonotype: Antigen: not known.

The CDR3 sequence is 15 residues long. CDR1 and CDR2 (germline): DFQATT, SNEGSKA (reference sequence). Broader study findings: Roughly linear declines in TCR beta diversity per million T cells occurred with age.

This rearrangement joins TRBV20-1 to TRBJ2-7; 9 bases match TRBD2. The J call may be in error: the DNA end matches TRBJ2-5 better. The source is a woman at least 80 years old in good health. The material sequenced was blood. The CDR3 sequence: CSARDPGTSSETQYF. CDR3 bases: TGCAGTGCTAGAGACCCCGGGACTAGCTCGGAGACCCAGTACTTC.